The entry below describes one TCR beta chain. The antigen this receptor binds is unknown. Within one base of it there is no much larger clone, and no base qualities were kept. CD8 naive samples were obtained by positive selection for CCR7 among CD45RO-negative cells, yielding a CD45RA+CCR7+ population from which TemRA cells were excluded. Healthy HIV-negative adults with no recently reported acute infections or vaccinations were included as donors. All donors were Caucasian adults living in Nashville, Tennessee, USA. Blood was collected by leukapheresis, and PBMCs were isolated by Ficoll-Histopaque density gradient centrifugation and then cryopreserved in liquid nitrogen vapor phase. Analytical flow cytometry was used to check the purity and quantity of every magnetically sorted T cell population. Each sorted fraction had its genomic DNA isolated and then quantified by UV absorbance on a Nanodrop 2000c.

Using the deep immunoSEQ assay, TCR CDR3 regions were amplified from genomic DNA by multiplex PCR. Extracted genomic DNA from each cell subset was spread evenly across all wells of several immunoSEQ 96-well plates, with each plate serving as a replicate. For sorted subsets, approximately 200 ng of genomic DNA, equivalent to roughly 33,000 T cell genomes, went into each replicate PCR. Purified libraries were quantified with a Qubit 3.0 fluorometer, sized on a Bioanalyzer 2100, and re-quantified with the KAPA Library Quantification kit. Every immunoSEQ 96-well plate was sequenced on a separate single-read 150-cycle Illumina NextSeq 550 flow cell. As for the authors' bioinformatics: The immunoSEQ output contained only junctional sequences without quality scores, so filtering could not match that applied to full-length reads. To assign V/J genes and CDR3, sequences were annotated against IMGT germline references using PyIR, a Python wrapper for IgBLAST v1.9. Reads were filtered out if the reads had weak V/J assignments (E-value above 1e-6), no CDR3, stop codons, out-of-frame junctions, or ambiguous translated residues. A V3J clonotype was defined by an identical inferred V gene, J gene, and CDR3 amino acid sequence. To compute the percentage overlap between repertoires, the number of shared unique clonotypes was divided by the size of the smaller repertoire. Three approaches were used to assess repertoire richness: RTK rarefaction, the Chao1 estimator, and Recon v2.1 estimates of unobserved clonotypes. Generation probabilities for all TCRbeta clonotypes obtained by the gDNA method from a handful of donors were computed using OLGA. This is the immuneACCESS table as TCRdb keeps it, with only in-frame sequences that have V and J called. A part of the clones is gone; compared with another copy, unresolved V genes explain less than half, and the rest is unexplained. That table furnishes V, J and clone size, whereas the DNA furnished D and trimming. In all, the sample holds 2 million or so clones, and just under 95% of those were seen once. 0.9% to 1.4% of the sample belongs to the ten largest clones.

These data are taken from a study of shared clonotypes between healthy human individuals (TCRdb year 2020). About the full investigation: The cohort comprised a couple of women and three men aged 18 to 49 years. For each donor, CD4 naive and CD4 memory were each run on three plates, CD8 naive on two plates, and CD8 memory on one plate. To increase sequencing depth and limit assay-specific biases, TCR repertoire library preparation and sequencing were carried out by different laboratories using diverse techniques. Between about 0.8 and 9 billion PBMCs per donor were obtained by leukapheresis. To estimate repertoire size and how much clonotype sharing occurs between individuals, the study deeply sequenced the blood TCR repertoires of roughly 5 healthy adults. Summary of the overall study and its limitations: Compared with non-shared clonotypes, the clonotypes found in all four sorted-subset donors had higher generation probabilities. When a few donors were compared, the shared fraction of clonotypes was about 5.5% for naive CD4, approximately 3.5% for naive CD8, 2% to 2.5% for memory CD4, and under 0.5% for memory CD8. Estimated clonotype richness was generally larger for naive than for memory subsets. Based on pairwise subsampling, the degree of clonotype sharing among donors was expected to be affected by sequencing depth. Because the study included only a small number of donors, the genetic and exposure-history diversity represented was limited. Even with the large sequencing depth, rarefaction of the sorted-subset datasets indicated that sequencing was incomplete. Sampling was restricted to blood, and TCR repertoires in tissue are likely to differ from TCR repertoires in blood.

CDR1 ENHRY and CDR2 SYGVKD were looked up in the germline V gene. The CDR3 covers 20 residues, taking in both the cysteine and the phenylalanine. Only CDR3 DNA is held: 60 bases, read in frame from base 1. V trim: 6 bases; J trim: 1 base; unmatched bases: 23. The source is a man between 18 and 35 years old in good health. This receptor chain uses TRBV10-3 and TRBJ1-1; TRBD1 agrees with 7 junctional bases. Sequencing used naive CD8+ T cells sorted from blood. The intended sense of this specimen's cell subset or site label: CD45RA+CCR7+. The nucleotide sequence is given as TGTGCCATCAGCGACCCCCAAACTTCGCTTCCGGGACAGAGGAACACTGAAGCTTTCTTT. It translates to CAISDPQTSLPGQRNTEAFF.